Following are 19 T cell receptor beta chains from one sample sequenced in a study of blood T cell repertoires in COVID-19. This table comes from immunoSEQ multiplex PCR, and its TCRdb copy is limited to in-frame clones, with some not included. In the table there are some 420,000 clones, 85% to 90% of which are singletons. The sequencing input was PBMCs or T cells enriched from blood (not recorded which). The receptors originated from a man under 40 who had recovered from COVID-19.

V and J are TRBV30 and TRBJ1-2; D is undetermined. Trimming left V 0 bases short and J 8 bases short, with 13 bases between. CDR3 length equals 13 residues. The germline CDR1 and CDR2 sequences are GTSNPN and SVGIG (reference sequence). CDR3 sequence reads: CAWSVAGSRGYTF. The DNA of the CDR3 is TGTGCCTGGAGTGTAGCCGGGTCGCGGGGCTACACCTTC. The entire variable domain, with the rest obtained from reference TRBV30 and TRBJ1-2, is as follows: SQTIHQWPATLVQPVGSPLSLECTVEGTSNPNLYWYRQAAGRGLQLLFYSVGIGQISSEVPQNLSASRPQDRQFILSSKKLLLSDSGFYLCAWSVAGSRGYTFGSGTRLTVV.

This chain links TRBV21-1 with TRBJ2-2; the table names TRBD2, a call not compared with the DNA. TRBV21-1 is marked as a pseudogene. CDR3 size: 16 residues. The CDR3, as DNA: TGTGCCAGCGGAAAGACTAGCGGGAGGGACACCGGGGAGCTGTTTTTT. This encodes CASGKTSGRDTGELFF.

The genes are TRBV2 and TRBJ2-7; D may be TRBD1 (6 bases). This CDR3 region has 13 residues. From germline, CDR1 is SNHLY and CDR2 FYNNEI. V was shortened by 6 bases and J by 3 bases, with 12 bases between the two germline ends. The CDR3 is CASRITGYYEQYF. The DNA for the CDR3 is TGTGCCAGCAGGATAACAGGGTACTACGAGCAGTACTTC.

V is TRBV6-5 and J is TRBJ2-2; 7 bases are a match to TRBD1. CDR1 and CDR2 from the germline V gene are MNHEY and SVGAGI. This CDR3 spans 13 amino acids. The junction had 3 bases not matched to a gene; V was cut back by 11 bases and J by 0 bases. CDR3: CAGQVSNTGELFF. For the CDR3, the DNA is TGTGCCGGACAGGTATCGAACACCGGGGAGCTGTTTTTT.

The chain carries TRBV5-1 and TRBJ2-1; no firm D call. CDR1 SGHRS and CDR2 YFSETQ come from the germline V gene. This CDR3 spans 16 amino acids. With 0 bases removed from V and 0 bases from J, the gap between germline ends came to 10 bases. The CDR3 bases are TGCGCCAGCAGCTTGGGAGGCTCCGGCTCCTACAATGAGCAGTTCTTC. Its protein is CASSLGGSGSYNEQFF.

This chain links TRBV2 with TRBJ2-2; D not resolved. Germline V gives CDR1 SNHLY, CDR2 FYNNEI. This CDR3 region has 11 residues. Trimming removed 8 bases from V and 4 bases from J, with 5 bases in between. The CDR3 nucleotides read TGTGCCAGCCGGGTCACCGGGGAGCTGTTTTTT. It codes for CASRVTGELFF.

The chain uses TRBV27 and TRBJ2-3; 8 bases agree with TRBD1. J gave up 0 bases and V 4 bases, and 9 bases lay outside the gene matches. The germline V gene has CDR1 MNHEY and CDR2 SMNVEV (reference sequence). CDR3 length: 17 amino acids. The DNA for the CDR3 is TGTGCCAGCAGTTATGAGTTCAGGGGGCGAAGCACAGATACGCAGTATTTT. This sequence encodes CASSYEFRGRSTDTQYF.

J is TRBJ1-2 and V is TRBV7-2; 7 bases map to TRBD1. The V gene end was trimmed by 1 base and the J gene end by 2 bases; junction bases not matched to a gene: 1. The CDR3 runs 14 residues. From germline, CDR1 is SGHTA and CDR2 FQGNSA. CDR3 region: CASSLGTGNYGYTF. DNA of the CDR3: TGTGCCAGCAGCTTAGGGACAGGAAACTATGGCTACACCTTC.

This clone showed up just once. The chain is built from TRBV18 and TRBJ2-3, with 9 bases fitting TRBD2. CDR1 KGHSH and CDR2 LQKENI come from the germline V gene. V shed 5 bases, J shed 0 bases, and the junction held 3 bases outside the gene matches. The CDR3 totals 15 residues. CDR3 coding DNA: TGTGCCAGCTCAGGCGGGAGGGCTAGCACAGATACGCAGTATTTT. Its translation: CASSGGRASTDTQYF.

The rearrangement links TRBV5-1 to TRBJ2-7; 8 bases agree with TRBD1. The CDR3 is 12 amino acids. Per germline, CDR1 SGHRS and CDR2 YFSETQ. The ends lost 4 bases at V and 7 bases at J; junction bases unmatched: 4. The CDR3 region has the DNA TGCGCCAGCAGCCCGACAGGGGAAGAGCAGTACTTC. It yields the protein CASSPTGEEQYF. The full variable domain, completed using reference TRBV5-1 and TRBJ2-7, is KAGVTQTPRYLIKTRGQQVTLSCSPISGHRSVSWYQQTPGQGLQFLFEYFSETQRNKGNFPGRFSGRQFSNSRSEMNVSTLELGDSALYLCASSPTGEEQYFGPGTRLTVT.

This clone was found a few times. This rearrangement joins TRBV19 to TRBJ1-5, with D uncertain. The CDR3 is made up of 15 amino acids. The germline gives CDR1 LNHDA, CDR2 SQIVND (reference sequence). Trimming removed 3 bases at V and 6 bases at J, with 15 bases between. In DNA form, the CDR3 reads TGTGCCAGTAGTATCGGGTATGTTAGCGGTCAGCCCCAGCATTTT. Translated: CASSIGYVSGQPQHF.

This clone was observed a few times. The chain links TRBV4-1 to TRBJ2-2; 8 bases fit TRBD2. The V and J ends lost 1 base and 4 bases, in that order; junction bases with no gene match: 8. The CDR3 length is 17 residues. Germline assignment: CDR1 MGHRA and CDR2 YSYEKL. The CDR3 nucleotides are TGCGCCAGCAGCCAAGTCTCCCTAGCGGGCTCCACCGGGGAGCTGTTTTTT. Amino acids: CASSQVSLAGSTGELFF.

Notes on this clone: This specimen includes other DNA sequences encoding the same CDR3. The CDR3 DNA is TGTGCCAGCAGCCAAGGGCAGGGGAATCAGCCCCAGCATTTT. This sequence encodes CASSQGQGNQPQHF. The V gene is TRBV3-1 (or the pseudogene TRBV3-2), the J gene TRBJ1-5; tentative D call: TRBD1 (6 bases). The V end was cut by 1 base, the J end by 4 bases, with 8 bases between. The CDR3 runs to 14 residues. CDR1 LGHDT and CDR2 YNNKEL come from the germline V gene (reference sequence).

The rearrangement links TRBV11-1 to TRBJ2-7; TRBD2 agrees at 7 bases. J lost 7 bases, V lost 5 bases, and 8 bases had no gene match. The CDR3 is made up of 13 amino acids. Germline CDR1 SGHAT, CDR2 FQDESV (reference sequence). Here the CDR3 DNA reads TGTGCCAGCAGCCCGGGAGGAGTGAGGGAGCAGTACTTC. It yields the protein CASSPGGVREQYF.

V and J are TRBV28 and TRBJ2-3; 11 bases fit TRBD2. Germline lookup yields CDR1 MDHEN and CDR2 SYDVKM. This CDR3 is built from 16 residues. The V and J ends lost 3 bases and 4 bases, in that order; junction bases with no gene match: 6. The CDR3 reads CASSLVTSGRPDTQYF. CDR3 DNA sequence: TGTGCCAGCAGTTTGGTAACTAGCGGGAGACCAGATACGCAGTATTTT.

V gene TRBV28 combines with J gene TRBJ2-1; 7 nucleotides align to TRBD1. The ends lost 5 bases at V and 0 bases at J; junction bases unmatched: 7. CDR3 length equals 16 residues. Per germline, CDR1 MDHEN and CDR2 SYDVKM. CDR3 bases: TGTGCCAGCAGTAGGGACAGCTTCAGCTCCTACAATGAGCAGTTCTTC. It yields the protein CASSRDSFSSYNEQFF.

This chain connects TRBV28 to TRBJ1-1; TRBD1 matches at 7 bases. J gave up 4 bases and V 1 base, and 9 bases lay outside the gene matches. Germline CDR1 reads MDHEN; CDR2 reads SYDVKM. The CDR3 length is 16 residues. DNA of the CDR3: TGTGCCAGCAGTTTATCGACAGGGCAAGTAAGCACTGAAGCTTTCTTT. Protein product: CASSLSTGQVSTEAFF.

To note about this clone: The same CDR3 can be traced to other DNA sequences in this sample. The V and J genes are TRBV6-5 and TRBJ2-1, with unresolved D. Looked up from germline, CDR1 is MNHEY and CDR2 is SVGAGI. Trimming took 2 bases from V and 2 from J, leaving 4 bases between them. This CDR3 spans 13 amino acids. The CDR3 loop reads CASSYGPYNEQFF. The CDR3 DNA is TGTGCCAGCAGTTACGGGCCCTACAATGAGCAGTTCTTC.

The chain recombines TRBV2 with TRBJ2-7, with D perhaps TRBD2 (5 bases). Trimming cost V 4 bases and J 4 bases, with 11 bases left between them. Per the germline V gene, CDR1 is SNHLY and CDR2 is FYNNEI. The CDR3 runs 13 residues. CDR3 in DNA: TGTGCCAGCAGTGTGCAAGAGGGATACGAGCAGTACTTC. Translated, it gives CASSVQEGYEQYF.